This T cell receptor (beta chain) was recorded in a study of cytomegalovirus exposure and HLA in healthy donors. The CDR3 loop spans 15 amino acids. The germline V gene has CDR1 KGHSH and CDR2 LQKENI. V was clipped by 5 bases and J by 3 bases, with 16 bases between them. The PCR employed 60 Vbeta primers together with 13 Jbeta primers. Assay used: immunoSEQ multiplex PCR; TCRdb lists only in-frame clones, some missing. This table has around 100,000 clones, 74% appearing once. The clonotype originates from a woman in her thirties or forties in good health and CMV-seropositive. J is TRBJ1-2 and V is TRBV18; possibly TRBD1 for D (6 bases). Input material: PBMCs. CDR3 loop: CASSSSSRGDYGYTF. CDR3 bases: TGTGCCAGCTCATCCTCCTCCAGGGGAGACTATGGCTACACCTTC.